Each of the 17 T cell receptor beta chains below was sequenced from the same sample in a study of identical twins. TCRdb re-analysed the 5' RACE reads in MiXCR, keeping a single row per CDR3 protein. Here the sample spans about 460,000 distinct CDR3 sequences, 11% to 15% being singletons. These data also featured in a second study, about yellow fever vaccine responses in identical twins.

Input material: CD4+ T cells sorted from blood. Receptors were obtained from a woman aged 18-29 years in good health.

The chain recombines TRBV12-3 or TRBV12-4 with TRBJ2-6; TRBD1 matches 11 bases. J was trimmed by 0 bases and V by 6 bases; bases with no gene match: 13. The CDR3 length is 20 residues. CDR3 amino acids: CASSPPLDRGRLSGANVLTF. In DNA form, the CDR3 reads TGTGCCAGCAGCCCGCCACTGGACAGGGGGCGCCTCTCTGGGGCCAACGTCCTGACTTTC.

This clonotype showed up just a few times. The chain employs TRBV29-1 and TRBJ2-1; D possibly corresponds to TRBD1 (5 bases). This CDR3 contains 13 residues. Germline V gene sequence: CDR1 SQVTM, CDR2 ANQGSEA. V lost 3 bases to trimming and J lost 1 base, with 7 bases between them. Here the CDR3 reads CSVEYRSYNEQFF. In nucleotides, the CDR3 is TGCAGCGTTGAGTACAGGTCCTACAATGAGCAGTTCTTC.

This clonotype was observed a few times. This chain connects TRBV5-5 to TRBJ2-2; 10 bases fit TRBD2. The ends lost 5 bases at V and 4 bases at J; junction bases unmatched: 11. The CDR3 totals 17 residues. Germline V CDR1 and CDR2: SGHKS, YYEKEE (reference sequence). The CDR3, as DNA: TGTGCCAGCAGACTAAGCGGGGGGGCCGATGGCACCGGGGAGCTGTTTTTT. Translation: CASRLSGGADGTGELFF.

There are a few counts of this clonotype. The CDR3 bases are TGTGCCAGCAGTTGGACACAGTATGGCTACACCTTC. This encodes CASSWTQYGYTF. The V gene is TRBV12-3 or TRBV12-4, the J gene TRBJ1-2; TRBD1 might be the D (5 bases). V lost 4 bases and J 5 bases, leaving 8 bases between the germline ends. The CDR3 spans 12 residues.

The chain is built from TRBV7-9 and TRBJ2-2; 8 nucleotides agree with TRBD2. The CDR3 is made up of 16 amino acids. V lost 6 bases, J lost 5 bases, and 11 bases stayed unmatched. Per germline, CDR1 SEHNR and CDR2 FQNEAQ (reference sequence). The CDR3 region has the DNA TGTGCCAGCAGTTCCGGGGGGGGCTTGTGGACCGGGGAGCTGTTTTTT. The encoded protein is CASSSGGGLWTGELFF.

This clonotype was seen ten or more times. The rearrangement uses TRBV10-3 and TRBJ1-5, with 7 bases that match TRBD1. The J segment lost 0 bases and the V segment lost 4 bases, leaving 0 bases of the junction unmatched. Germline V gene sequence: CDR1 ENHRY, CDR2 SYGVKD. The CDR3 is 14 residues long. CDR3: CAISGQGSNQPQHF. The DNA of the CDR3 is TGTGCCATCAGTGGACAGGGTAGCAATCAGCCCCAGCATTTT.

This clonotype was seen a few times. The DNA for the CDR3 is TGTGCCAGCAGTTACTCGGGACTAGGGGTCCATGAGCAGTTCTTC. Protein: CASSYSGLGVHEQFF. The chain joins TRBV6-2 or TRBV6-3 to TRBJ2-1; 8 bases match TRBD2. The germline V gene has CDR1 MNHEY and CDR2 SVGEGT. V lost 0 bases, J lost 8 bases, and 6 bases stayed unmatched. The CDR3 extends over 15 amino acids.

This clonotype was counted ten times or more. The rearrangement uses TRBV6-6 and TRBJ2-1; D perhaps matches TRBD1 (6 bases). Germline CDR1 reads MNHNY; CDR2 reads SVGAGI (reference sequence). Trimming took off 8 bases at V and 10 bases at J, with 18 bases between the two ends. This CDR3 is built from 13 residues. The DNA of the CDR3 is TGTGCCAGCTCTGGACAGCCTACACGCGAGCAGTTCTTC. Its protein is CASSGQPTREQFF.

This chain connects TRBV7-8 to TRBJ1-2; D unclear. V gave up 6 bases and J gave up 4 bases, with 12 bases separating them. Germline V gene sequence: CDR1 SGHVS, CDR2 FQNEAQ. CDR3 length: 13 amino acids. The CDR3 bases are TGTGCCAGCAGTTCCTCACCAGTCTATGGCTACACCTTC. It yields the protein CASSSSPVYGYTF.

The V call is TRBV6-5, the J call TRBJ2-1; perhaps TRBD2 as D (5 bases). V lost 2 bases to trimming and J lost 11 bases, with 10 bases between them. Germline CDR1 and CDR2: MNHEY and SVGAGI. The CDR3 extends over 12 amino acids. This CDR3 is CASSYRTGQQFF. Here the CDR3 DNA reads TGTGCCAGCAGTTACAGGACTGGCCAGCAGTTCTTC.

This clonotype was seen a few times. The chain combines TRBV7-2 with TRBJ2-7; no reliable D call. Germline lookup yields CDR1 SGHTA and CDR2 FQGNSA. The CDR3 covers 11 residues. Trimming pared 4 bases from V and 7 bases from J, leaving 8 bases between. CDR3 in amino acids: CASSSFREQYF. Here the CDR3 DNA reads TGTGCCAGCAGCTCCTTTAGGGAGCAGTACTTC.

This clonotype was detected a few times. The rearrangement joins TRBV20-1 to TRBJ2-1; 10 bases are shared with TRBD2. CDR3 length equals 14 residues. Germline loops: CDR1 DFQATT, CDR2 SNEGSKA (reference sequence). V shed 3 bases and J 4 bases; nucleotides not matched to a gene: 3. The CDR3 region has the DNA TGCAGTGCTAGCAGCGGGGGGGTATACAATGAGCAGTTCTTC. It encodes CSASSGGVYNEQFF.

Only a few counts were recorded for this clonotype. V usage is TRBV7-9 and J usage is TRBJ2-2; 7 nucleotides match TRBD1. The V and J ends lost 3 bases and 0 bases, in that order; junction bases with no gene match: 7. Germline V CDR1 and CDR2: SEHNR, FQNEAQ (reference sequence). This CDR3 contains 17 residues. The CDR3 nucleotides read TGTGCCAGCAGCTTGGGGGTCGGGACAGCGAACACCGGGGAGCTGTTTTTT. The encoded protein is CASSLGVGTANTGELFF.

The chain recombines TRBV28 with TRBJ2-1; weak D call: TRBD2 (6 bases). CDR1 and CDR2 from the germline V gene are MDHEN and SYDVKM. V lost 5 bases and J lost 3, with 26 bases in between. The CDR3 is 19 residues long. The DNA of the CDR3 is TGTGCCAGCAGTCCTCGGGACCGAACTACCGGGACTTTCTACAATGAGCAGTTCTTC. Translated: CASSPRDRTTGTFYNEQFF.

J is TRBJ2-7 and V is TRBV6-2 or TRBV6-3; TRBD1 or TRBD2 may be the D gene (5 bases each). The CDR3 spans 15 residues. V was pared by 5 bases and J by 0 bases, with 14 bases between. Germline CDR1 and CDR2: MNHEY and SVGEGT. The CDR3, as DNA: TGTGCCAGCAGTACCCCGGGACCGCCCTCCTACGAGCAGTACTTC. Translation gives CASSTPGPPSYEQYF.

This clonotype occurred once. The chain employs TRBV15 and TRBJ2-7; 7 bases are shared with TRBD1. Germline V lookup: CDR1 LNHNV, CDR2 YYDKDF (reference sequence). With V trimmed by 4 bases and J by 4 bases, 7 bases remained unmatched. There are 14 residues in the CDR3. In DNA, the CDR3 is TGTGCCACCAGCACCCGACAGGGCGGATACGAGCAGTACTTC. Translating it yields CATSTRQGGYEQYF.

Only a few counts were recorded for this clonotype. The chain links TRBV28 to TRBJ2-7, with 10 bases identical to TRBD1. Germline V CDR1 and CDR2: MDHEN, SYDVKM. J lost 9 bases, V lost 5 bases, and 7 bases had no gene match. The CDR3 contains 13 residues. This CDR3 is CASSVGTGVRQYF. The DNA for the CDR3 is TGTGCCAGCAGTGTAGGGACAGGGGTTCGGCAGTACTTC.